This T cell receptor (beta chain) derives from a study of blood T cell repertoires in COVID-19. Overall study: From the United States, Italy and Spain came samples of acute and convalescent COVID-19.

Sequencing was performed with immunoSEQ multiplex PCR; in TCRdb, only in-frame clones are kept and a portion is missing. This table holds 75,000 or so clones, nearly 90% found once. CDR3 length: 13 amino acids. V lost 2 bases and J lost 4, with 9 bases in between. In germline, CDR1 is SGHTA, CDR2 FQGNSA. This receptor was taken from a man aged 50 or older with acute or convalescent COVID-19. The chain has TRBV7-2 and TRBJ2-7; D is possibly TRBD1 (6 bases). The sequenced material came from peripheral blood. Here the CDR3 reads CASSLSQGYEQYF. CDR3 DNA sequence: TGTGCCAGCAGCTTAAGTCAGGGGTACGAGCAGTACTTC.